This TCR beta chain was profiled in a study of radiotherapy plus CTLA-4 blockade in lung cancer. Study details: Objective responses were seen in around 18% of patients, disease control in approximately 30%. General study results and limits: After treatment with radiotherapy plus ipilimumab, TCR clones that came from the tumor expanded in blood.

Concerning this clone: What it recognizes is unknown.

This table comes from immunoSEQ multiplex PCR, and its TCRdb copy is limited to in-frame clones, with some not included. The sample records some 96,000 clones, 88% being singletons. The CDR3 sequence is 16 residues long. Germline loops: CDR1 SEHNR, CDR2 FQNEAQ (reference sequence). Trimming shortened V by 4 bases and J by 0 bases, and 15 bases separated the two germline ends. Sample: peripheral blood, taken from a patient treated with radiotherapy plus ipilimumab. This TCR was recovered from a human donor with non-small cell lung cancer that progressed on radiotherapy plus ipilimumab. The chain has TRBV7-9 and TRBJ1-2; D is possibly TRBD1 (5 bases). In DNA form, the CDR3 reads TGTGCCAGCAGCTCCCCCACGGGGGGGGCTAACTATGGCTACACCTTC. It yields the protein CASSSPTGGANYGYTF.